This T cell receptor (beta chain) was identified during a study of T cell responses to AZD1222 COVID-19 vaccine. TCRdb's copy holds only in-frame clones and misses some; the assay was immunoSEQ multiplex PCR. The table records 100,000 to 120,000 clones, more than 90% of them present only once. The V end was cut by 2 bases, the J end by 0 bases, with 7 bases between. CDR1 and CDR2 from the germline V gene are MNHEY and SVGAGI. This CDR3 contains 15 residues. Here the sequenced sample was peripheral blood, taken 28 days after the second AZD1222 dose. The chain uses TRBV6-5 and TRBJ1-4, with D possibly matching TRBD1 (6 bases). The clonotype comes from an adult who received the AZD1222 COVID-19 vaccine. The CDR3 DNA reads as TGTGCCAGCAGTTACGGACAGACAACTAATGAAAAACTGTTTTTT. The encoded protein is CASSYGQTTNEKLFF.